Listed below are T cell receptor beta chains from one sample, sequenced in a study of blood T cell repertoires in COVID-19. The repertoire was sequenced with immunoSEQ multiplex PCR; TCRdb's copy has only in-frame clones and lacks some. This table holds roughly 570,000 clones, 70% to 90% found once. Sequenced: peripheral blood. The receptors originated from a woman between 50 and 59 years old with COVID-19, enrolled during active disease. The CDR3 runs from the conserved cysteine through the conserved F or W. A D gene is named only where the DNA matches it firmly. Not all rows give a size; the values are once, few, many and, for expanded clones, a class.

V	size	J	D	CDR3	DNA
TRBV6-6	-	TRBJ2-7	TRBD1	CASGTEPYEQYF	TGTGCCAGCGGGACAGAACCTTACGAGCAGTACTTC
TRBV15	few	TRBJ1-6	-	CATSRVLGDSPLHF	TGTGCCACCAGCAGAGTACTGGGCGATTCACCCCTCCACTTT
TRBV19	once	TRBJ1-1	-	CASSSGRNTEAFF	TGTGCCAGTAGTTCGGGGAGAAACACTGAAGCTTTCTTT
TRBV15	-	TRBJ1-1	-	CATTPGVNTEAFF	TGTGCCACCACACCAGGGGTTAACACTGAAGCTTTCTTT
TRBV20-1	-	TRBJ1-5	-	CSASLPEGLGNQPQHF	TGCAGTGCTAGTCTTCCGGAGGGGCTTGGCAATCAGCCCCAGCATTTT
TRBV6-5	-	TRBJ1-1	-	CASSFGWGNTEAFF	TGTGCCAGCAGTTTCGGGTGGGGCAACACTGAAGCTTTCTTT
TRBV6-5	-	TRBJ1-2	-	CASRPRQPRYGYTF	TGTGCCAGCAGGCCGAGACAGCCCCGCTATGGCTACACCTTC
TRBV5-1	-	TRBJ1-2	-	CASSGGGVPNYGYTF	TGCGCCAGCAGCGGGGGAGGGGTACCAAACTATGGCTACACCTTC
TRBV9	-	TRBJ2-3	-	CASSEGGGLSTDTQYF	TGTGCCAGCTCCGAGGGAGGGGGGTTATCCACAGATACGCAGTATTTT
TRBV7-2	-	TRBJ2-1	TRBD1	CASSFPGTGEGDEQFF	TGTGCCAGCAGCTTCCCCGGGACAGGTGAAGGGGATGAGCAGTTCTTC
TRBV19	-	TRBJ1-5	-	CASSILFTDQPQHF	TGTGCCAGTAGTATTCTTTTTACGGATCAGCCCCAGCATTTT
TRBV18	-	TRBJ2-3	-	CASSPPGGAADTQYF	TGTGCCAGCTCACCACCCGGCGGGGCAGCAGATACGCAGTATTTT
TRBV29-1	-	TRBJ2-7	TRBD1	CSVEVSGGAGEQYF	TGCAGCGTTGAAGTCTCAGGGGGCGCGGGGGAGCAGTACTTC
TRBV18	-	TRBJ1-5	-	CASSPTGGNQPQHF	TGTGCCAGCTCACCAACGGGGGGAAACCAGCCCCAGCATTTT
TRBV30	once	TRBJ1-1	TRBD1	CAWSVRGGGRVNTEAFF	TGTGCCTGGAGTGTACGAGGGGGCGGGAGGGTGAACACTGAAGCTTTCTTT
TRBV19	-	TRBJ1-2	-	CASNRDYGYTF	TGTGCCAGTAATCGAGACTATGGCTACACCTTC
TRBV11-3	-	TRBJ2-5	TRBD2	CASSSRAGGQETQYF	TGTGCCAGCAGCTCCCGGGCGGGGGGGCAAGAGACCCAGTACTTC
TRBV4-1	-	TRBJ1-4	TRBD1	CASTLRGSRRGLSSTNEKLFF	TGCGCCAGCACCCTAAGAGGCTCTAGGAGGGGGCTGTCCTCAACTAATGAAAAACTGTTTTTT
TRBV28	-	TRBJ2-7	TRBD2	CASTKRGEVRPYEQYF	TGTGCCAGCACCAAGCGGGGGGAGGTTCGCCCCTACGAGCAGTACTTC
TRBV10-3	once	TRBJ2-7	-	CAISDPGQGWSEQYF	TGTGCCATCAGTGACCCTGGGCAGGGATGGAGCGAGCAGTACTTC
TRBV12-3/TRBV12-4	once	TRBJ1-2	-	CASSDSYYGYTF	TGTGCCAGCAGCGACAGCTACTATGGCTACACCTTC
TRBV27	few	TRBJ1-1	TRBD1	CASSQGTANTEAFF	TGTGCCAGCAGTCAAGGGACAGCTAACACTGAAGCTTTCTTT
TRBV27	-	TRBJ1-2	TRBD1	CASSKGATYGYTF	TGTGCCAGCAGTAAGGGGGCGACCTATGGCTACACCTTC
TRBV2	few	TRBJ1-5	-	CASSPLFSNQPQHF	TGTGCCAGCAGCCCCCTATTTAGCAATCAGCCCCAGCATTTT
TRBV2	-	TRBJ2-3	TRBD2	CASSALAGGPDTQYF	TGTGCCAGCAGTGCCCTAGCGGGGGGGCCAGATACGCAGTATTTT
TRBV5-6	-	TRBJ2-1	TRBD2	CASSTGLAGVYNEQFF	TGTGCCAGCAGCACGGGACTAGCGGGGGTCTACAATGAGCAGTTCTTC
TRBV19	-	TRBJ1-1	-	CASKTQVTEAFF	TGTGCCAGCAAAACACAGGTCACTGAAGCTTTCTTT
TRBV14	-	TRBJ2-2	-	CASSGVGAGTGELFF	TGTGCCAGCAGCGGAGTAGGGGCCGGCACCGGGGAGCTGTTTTTT
TRBV4-1	once	TRBJ2-1	-	CASSQLSSYNEQFF	TGCGCCAGCAGCCAATTATCCTCCTACAATGAGCAGTTCTTC
TRBV5-1	-	TRBJ1-2	-	CASSLAPGGGYTF	TGCGCCAGCAGCTTGGCCCCGGGAGGAGGCTACACCTTC
TRBV29-1	-	TRBJ1-2	TRBD1	CSARSRNRGSNYGYTF	TGCAGCGCCCGTTCGCGAAACAGGGGTTCTAACTATGGCTACACCTTC
TRBV6-1	-	TRBJ2-7	-	CASSEGLGRSYEQYF	TGTGCCAGCAGTGAGGGGCTAGGGCGTTCCTACGAGCAGTACTTC
TRBV4-1	-	TRBJ2-3	-	CASSQVESGDTQYF	TGCGCCAGCAGCCAAGTCGAGTCCGGGGATACGCAGTATTTT
TRBV2	-	TRBJ2-3	TRBD2	CASTKLRTSGVDRDTQYF	TGTGCCAGCACCAAATTAAGGACTAGCGGGGTGGACCGGGATACGCAGTATTTT
TRBV19	-	TRBJ1-2	TRBD1	CASNPGQGVSYTF	TGTGCCAGTAATCCGGGGCAGGGGGTGAGCTACACCTTC
TRBV27	-	TRBJ2-6	TRBD1	CASSLGTGTGANVLTF	TGTGCCAGCAGTTTAGGGACAGGGACTGGGGCCAACGTCCTGACTTTC
TRBV5-5	-	TRBJ2-7	-	CASSLRDWDSYEQYF	TGTGCCAGCAGCCTCCGGGACTGGGACTCCTACGAGCAGTATTTC
TRBV27	-	TRBJ1-2	-	CASSYGTRGYGYTF	TGTGCCAGCAGCTACGGGACACGCGGCTACGGCTACACCTTC
TRBV3-1/TRBV3-2	-	TRBJ1-4	-	CASSRRQGSEKLFF	TGTGCCAGCAGCCGGAGGCAGGGGAGTGAAAAACTGTTTTTT
TRBV30	-	TRBJ1-2	-	CAWSPRGGYGYTF	TGTGCCTGGAGTCCACGGGGGGGCTATGGCTACACCTTC
TRBV4-1	-	TRBJ2-7	-	CASSQDHRVPGYEQYF	TGCGCCAGCAGCCAAGATCACAGGGTCCCAGGGTACGAGCAGTACTTC
TRBV5-1	-	TRBJ2-1	TRBD2	CASSLASASGFRHSEQFF	TGCGCCAGCAGCTTGGCCTCGGCTAGCGGGTTCCGGCATAGTGAGCAGTTCTTC
TRBV30	-	TRBJ1-1	-	CAWSVGIYTEAFF	TGTGCCTGGAGTGTCGGGATATACACTGAAGCTTTCTTT
TRBV25-1	-	TRBJ1-2	TRBD1	CASSVTGETGYTF	TGTGCCAGCAGCGTAACAGGGGAGACGGGCTACACCTTC
TRBV25-1	-	TRBJ1-4	-	CASSLTPGRKLFF	TGTGCCAGCAGTCTAACTCCAGGCAGAAAACTGTTTTTT